The T cell receptor beta chain described here comes from a study of shared clonotypes between healthy human individuals. Repertoires were generated with immunoSEQ multiplex PCR, while TCRdb's copy carries only in-frame clones and drops some. Of around 1,900,000 clones listed, around 95% are singletons. The CDR3 extends over 17 amino acids. In germline, CDR1 is LGHNA, CDR2 YSLEER. The V segment lost 4 bases and the J segment 5 bases; nucleotides outside the gene matches: 12. Naive CD8 cells were CD45RO-negative, positively selected for CCR7, excluding terminally differentiated effector memory CD45RA+ cells. In this sample, this clone turned up once. Its specificity is unknown. Study results and caveats: The study found roughly 5.3% of naive CD4 clonotypes shared across a few donors.

The receptor was derived from a man between 18 and 29 years old in good health. Some clones in this sample may be carry-over from other donors' samples. The genes are TRBV4-3 and TRBJ2-1; 9 nucleotides align to TRBD1. Sequenced: naive CD8+ T cells from PBMCs. This CDR3 is CASSPKKGTGRNNEQFF. The CDR3, as DNA: TGCGCCAGCAGCCCGAAGAAAGGGACAGGGCGAAACAATGAGCAGTTCTTC.